The sequence of this T cell receptor beta chain was determined in a study of T cell responses to AZD1222 COVID-19 vaccine. Findings and limits, study-wide: In the spike-specific TCR repertoire, nearly half reportedly target unmutated variant regions. Rises in breadth and depth of Spike-specific TCRs came after two AZD1222 doses.

Produced via immunoSEQ multiplex PCR; TCRdb's table is partial and in-frame only. The data show around 99,000 clones, about nine tenths seen once. V gave up 4 bases and J gave up 5 bases; unmatched junction bases: 7. Per germline, CDR1 SGHRS and CDR2 YFSETQ. The CDR3 totals 14 residues. Note on this clone: The antigen is undetermined.

The V and J genes are TRBV5-1 and TRBJ1-1; 8 nucleotides agree with TRBD1. The receptor was derived from an adult in good health. The sample was peripheral blood, taken on day 0 of AZD1222 vaccination. This CDR3 reads CASSNQGAETEAFF. CDR3 nucleotide sequence: TGCGCCAGCAGCAACCAGGGGGCTGAGACTGAAGCTTTCTTT.